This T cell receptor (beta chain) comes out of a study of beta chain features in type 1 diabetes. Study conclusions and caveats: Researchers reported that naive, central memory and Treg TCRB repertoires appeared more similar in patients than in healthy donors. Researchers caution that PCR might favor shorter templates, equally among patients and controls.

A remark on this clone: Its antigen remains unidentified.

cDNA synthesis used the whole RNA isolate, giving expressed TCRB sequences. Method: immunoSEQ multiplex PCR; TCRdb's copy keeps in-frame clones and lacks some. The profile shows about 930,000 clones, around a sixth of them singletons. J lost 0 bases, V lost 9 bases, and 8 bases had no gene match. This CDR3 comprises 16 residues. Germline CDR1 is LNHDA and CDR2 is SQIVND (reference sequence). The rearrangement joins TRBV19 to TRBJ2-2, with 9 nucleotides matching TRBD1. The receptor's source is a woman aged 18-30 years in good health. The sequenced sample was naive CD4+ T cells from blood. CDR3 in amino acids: CARPGQGVANTGELFF. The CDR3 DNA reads TGTGCCAGGCCGGGACAGGGTGTCGCGAACACCGGGGAGCTGTTTTTT.